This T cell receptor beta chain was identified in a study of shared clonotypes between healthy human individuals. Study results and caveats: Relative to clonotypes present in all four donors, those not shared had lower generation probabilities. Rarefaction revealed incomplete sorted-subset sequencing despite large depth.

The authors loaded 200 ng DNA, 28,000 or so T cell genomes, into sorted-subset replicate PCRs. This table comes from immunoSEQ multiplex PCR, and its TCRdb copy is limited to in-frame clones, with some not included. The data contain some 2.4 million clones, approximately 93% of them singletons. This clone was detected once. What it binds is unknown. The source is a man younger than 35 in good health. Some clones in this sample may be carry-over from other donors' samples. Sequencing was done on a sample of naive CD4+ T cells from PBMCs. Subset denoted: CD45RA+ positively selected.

CDR3 in amino acids: CASSTTGNTNEKLFF. The CDR3 region has the DNA TGTGCCAGCAGCACAACAGGGAACACTAATGAAAAACTGTTTTTT. The chain has TRBV7-9 and TRBJ1-4; a possible D gene is TRBD1 (6 bases). The germline V gene has CDR1 SEHNR and CDR2 FQNEAQ (reference sequence). The CDR3 contains 15 residues. V was clipped by 5 bases and J by 2 bases, with 12 bases between them.